Listed below are T cell receptor beta chains from one sample, sequenced in a study of cytomegalovirus exposure and HLA in healthy donors. Repertoires were generated with immunoSEQ multiplex PCR, while TCRdb's copy carries only in-frame clones and drops some. The data show about 160,000 clones, roughly three quarters seen once. Sequences were obtained from PBMCs. All receptors come from a male donor in good health and CMV-seropositive. Both conserved end residues are part of each CDR3. A D gene is named only where the DNA matches it firmly. For some rows the clone size is stated as once, few or many, or as a class when expanded; others skip it.

V	D	J	size	CDR3	DNA
TRBV4-3	.	TRBJ1-3	.	CASSQDAVNTIYF	TGCGCCAGCAGCCAAGATGCGGTAAACACCATATATTTT
TRBV18	TRBD2	TRBJ2-5	.	CASSPLTSGDEETQYF	TGTGCCAGCTCACCACTGACTAGCGGGGACGAAGAGACCCAGTACTTC
TRBV19	.	TRBJ1-1	.	CASSMSGGNTEAFF	TGTGCCAGTAGTATGTCAGGAGGGAACACTGAAGCTTTCTTT
TRBV6-5	.	TRBJ2-3	.	CASRYRGLPDTQYF	TGTGCCAGCAGATACAGGGGACTCCCAGATACGCAGTATTTT
TRBV25-1	.	TRBJ1-2	.	CASSEPGQILYGYTF	TGTGCCAGCAGTGAACCAGGACAGATCCTCTATGGCTACACCTTC
TRBV2	.	TRBJ1-4	.	CASSEMGGVEKLFF	TGTGCCAGCAGCGAGATGGGGGGTGTGGAGAAACTGTTTTTT
TRBV6-1	TRBD1	TRBJ1-6	.	CASSPGQGARSPLHF	TGTGCCAGCAGCCCGGGACAGGGGGCGCGTTCACCCCTCCACTTT
TRBV4-1	.	TRBJ2-3	.	CASSQDRGPDTQYF	TGCGCCAGCAGCCAAGATCGGGGTCCGGATACGCAGTATTTT
TRBV7-2	.	TRBJ2-3	.	CASKERAGLTDTQYF	TGTGCCAGCAAAGAGCGGGCGGGACTCACAGATACGCAGTATTTT
TRBV13	TRBD2	TRBJ2-4	.	CASSLKAGGPKNIQYF	TGTGCCAGCAGCTTAAAGGCGGGGGGACCTAAAAACATTCAGTACTTC
TRBV9	TRBD2	TRBJ2-5	.	CASSVAGLAEETQYF	TGTGCCAGCAGCGTAGCAGGACTAGCGGAAGAGACCCAGTACTTC
TRBV2	TRBD1	TRBJ2-5	once	CASTRDSPRETQYF	TGTGCCAGCACAAGGGACAGCCCACGGGAGACCCAGTACTTC
TRBV4-1	.	TRBJ2-3	.	CASSQESGDTQYF	TGCGCCAGCAGCCAAGAGTCCGGAGATACGCAGTATTTT
TRBV27	.	TRBJ2-6	.	CASSLGLPGANVLTF	TGTGCCAGCAGTTTGGGCCTCCCCGGGGCCAACGTCCTGACTTTC
TRBV19	.	TRBJ1-5	.	CASRGGWDSNQPQHF	TGTGCCAGTAGGGGAGGGTGGGATAGCAATCAGCCCCAGCATTTT
TRBV7-9	.	TRBJ2-7	.	CASSLQNEQYF	TGTGCCAGCAGCCTCCAGAACGAGCAGTACTTC
TRBV2	TRBD1	TRBJ2-7	.	CASSQQGARDEQYF	TGTGCCAGCAGCCAGCAGGGGGCTAGGGACGAGCAGTACTTC
TRBV7-9	.	TRBJ2-7	.	CASSLAQGGGEQYF	TGTGCCAGCAGCTTAGCACAGGGTGGCGGCGAGCAGTACTTC
TRBV7-3	.	TRBJ2-7	.	CASSISGPYGSYEQYF	TGTGCCAGCAGCATCTCAGGGCCCTATGGCTCCTACGAGCAGTACTTC
TRBV9	.	TRBJ1-5	.	CASSSGNRGQPQHF	TGTGCCAGCAGCTCGGGGAACCGCGGTCAGCCCCAGCATTTT
TRBV2	.	TRBJ2-3	.	CASSSLDVASIPTADTQYF	TGTGCCAGCAGTAGCTTGGACGTAGCGAGCATCCCAACCGCAGATACGCAGTATTTT
TRBV4-2	TRBD2	TRBJ2-7	.	CASSQRTSGDSYEQYF	TGTGCCAGCAGCCAACGGACTAGCGGGGACTCCTACGAGCAGTACTTC
TRBV27	TRBD2	TRBJ2-5	.	CASRGGVAGGQEETQYF	TGTGCCAGCAGGGGCGGGGTAGCGGGGGGGCAGGAAGAGACCCAGTACTTC
TRBV9	.	TRBJ1-6	.	CASSARVSNSPLHF	TGTGCCAGCAGCGCCAGGGTTAGTAATTCACCCCTCCACTTT
TRBV15	TRBD1	TRBJ1-1	.	CATSRDRGHTEAFF	TGTGCCACCAGCAGGGACAGGGGGCACACTGAAGCTTTCTTT
TRBV2	TRBD1	TRBJ1-4	.	CASIPNRGFVEKLFF	TGTGCCAGCATTCCCAACAGGGGGTTTGTGGAAAAACTGTTTTTT
TRBV28	TRBD1	TRBJ2-7	.	CASSPPTGGLYEQYF	TGTGCCAGCAGCCCACCCACAGGGGGTTTATACGAGCAGTACTTC
TRBV18	TRBD1	TRBJ2-7	.	CASSPGTGGEQYF	TGTGCCAGCTCGCCGGGGACAGGGGGCGAGCAGTACTTC
TRBV2	TRBD1	TRBJ2-7	.	CASSSGTGSYEQYF	TGTGCCAGCAGTTCCGGGACAGGGTCCTACGAGCAGTACTTC
TRBV6-8	TRBD1	TRBJ1-5	few	CASSLRRTGESNQPQHF	TGTGCCAGCAGTTTGCGGAGGACAGGGGAAAGCAATCAGCCCCAGCATTTT
TRBV19	.	TRBJ1-1	.	CASSEQPDGDTEAFF	TGTGCCAGTAGTGAGCAGCCCGACGGGGACACTGAAGCTTTCTTT
TRBV9	TRBD1	TRBJ1-2	.	CASSGTGESDGYTF	TGTGCCAGCAGCGGGACAGGGGAGAGCGATGGCTACACCTTC
TRBV27	.	TRBJ2-7	.	CASISLVGPYEQYF	TGTGCCAGCATTTCTTTGGTGGGGCCCTACGAGCAGTACTTC
TRBV11-2	.	TRBJ2-4	.	CASSSPGTKNIQYF	TGTGCCAGCAGCTCCCCAGGGACCAAAAACATTCAGTACTTC
TRBV1	.	TRBJ2-3	.	CTSSRPSGGSTDTQYF	TGCACCAGCAGCCGGCCTAGCGGGGGGTCCACAGATACGCAGTATTTT
TRBV6-4	TRBD2	TRBJ2-2	.	CASSSSGYNTGELFF	TGTGCCAGCAGTTCTAGCGGATACAACACCGGGGAGCTGTTTTTT
TRBV11-2	.	TRBJ1-1	once	CASILGAGTEAFF	TGTGCCAGCATCCTTGGGGCAGGCACTGAAGCTTTCTTT
TRBV11-2	.	TRBJ1-2	.	CASSLNRQDGYTF	TGTGCCAGCAGCTTAAACCGGCAGGATGGCTACACCTTC
TRBV29-1	TRBD2	TRBJ2-5	.	CSVHRAGETQYF	TGCAGCGTTCATCGAGCGGGGGAGACCCAGTACTTC
TRBV25-1	TRBD1	TRBJ1-2	.	CASSEVLTGGAYGYTF	TGTGCCAGCAGTGAAGTTCTCACAGGGGGAGCCTATGGCTACACCTTC
TRBV5-1	TRBD1	TRBJ1-2	few	CASSFRGDYGYTF	TGCGCCAGCAGCTTCAGGGGGGACTATGGCTACACCTTC
TRBV7-2	TRBD2	TRBJ2-3	.	CASSLTSGGRDTQYF	TGTGCCAGCAGCTTAACTTCGGGGGGGCGGGATACGCAGTATTTT
TRBV7-2	TRBD1	TRBJ2-2	.	CASSLIGQGDTGELFF	TGTGCCAGCAGCTTAATCGGACAGGGGGATACCGGGGAGCTGTTTTTT
TRBV7-2	.	TRBJ2-2	.	CASSPAPSSGELFF	TGTGCCAGCAGCCCCGCTCCTAGCTCCGGGGAGCTGTTTTTT
TRBV5-1	TRBD1	TRBJ1-1	.	CASSSPDRGLTEAFF	TGCGCCAGCAGCTCGCCGGACAGGGGCCTCACTGAAGCTTTCTTT
TRBV13	.	TRBJ1-1	.	CASSLGAGFGTEAFF	TGTGCCAGCAGCTTAGGGGCAGGGTTCGGCACTGAAGCTTTCTTT
TRBV5-1	TRBD1	TRBJ2-2	.	CASGVRQGGAGELFF	TGCGCCAGCGGTGTTAGACAGGGCGGCGCCGGGGAGCTGTTTTTT
TRBV5-1	.	TRBJ1-1	.	CASSLLQGSNTEAFF	TGCGCCAGCAGCTTGTTACAGGGCTCGAACACTGAAGCTTTCTTT
TRBV9	TRBD1	TRBJ2-7	.	CASSPIRGQGGYDEQYF	TGTGCCAGCAGCCCTATCCGGGGACAGGGAGGGTATGACGAGCAGTACTTC
TRBV30	.	TRBJ1-2	.	CAWSTGQYGYTF	TGTGCCTGGAGTACTGGACAGTATGGCTACACCTTC
TRBV5-1	.	TRBJ2-3	.	CASSPAGAEGRADTQYF	TGCGCCAGCAGCCCCGCCGGGGCGGAGGGGAGAGCAGATACGCAGTATTTT
TRBV9	TRBD1	TRBJ1-3	.	CASSERQGVRSGNTIYF	TGTGCCAGCAGCGAGAGACAGGGAGTCCGCTCTGGAAACACCATATATTTT
TRBV7-2	TRBD2	TRBJ2-5	.	CASSLTSGGSTTAETQYF	TGTGCCAGCAGCTTGACTAGCGGGGGGTCAACTACGGCAGAAACCCAGTACTTC
TRBV23-1	.	TRBJ1-2	.	CASSQSRGCNSYGYTF	TGCGCCAGCAGTCAATCTCGAGGGTGTAATTCTTATGGCTACACCTTC
TRBV7-9	.	TRBJ1-5	few	CASSPPGLNQPQHF	TGTGCCAGCAGCCCCCCTGGGCTCAATCAGCCCCAGCATTTT
TRBV2	TRBD2	TRBJ2-7	.	CASRPTSGGSYEQYF	TGTGCCAGCAGGCCGACTAGCGGGGGCTCCTACGAGCAGTACTTC
TRBV2	.	TRBJ2-7	.	CASFPGHIYEQYF	TGTGCCAGCTTTCCGGGACATATCTACGAGCAGTACTTC
TRBV30	.	TRBJ1-5	.	CAWSVRGVNQPQHF	TGTGCCTGGAGTGTACGCGGGGTCAATCAGCCCCAGCATTTT